This T cell receptor (beta chain) was sequenced during a study of OX40 agonist ivuxolimab in advanced cancers. TCRdb's table, derived via immunoSEQ multiplex PCR, lists solely in-frame clones and lacks some. The table shows about 91,000 clones, with 80% to 85% occurring only once. Germline V lookup: CDR1 SGDLS, CDR2 YYNGEE. The CDR3 loop spans 16 amino acids. With V trimmed by 2 bases and J by 6 bases, 8 bases remained unmatched. Sequenced here: CD4+ or CD8+ T cells sorted from blood, sampled in a trial of the OX40 agonist ivuxolimab. The chain couples TRBV9 to TRBJ2-2, with 9 nucleotides matching TRBD2. This TCR came from an adult with an advanced solid tumor such as melanoma, head and neck, liver or kidney cancer. The CDR3 here is CASSVWGGTSPGELFF. The CDR3 region has the DNA TGTGCCAGCAGCGTCTGGGGTGGGACTAGCCCCGGGGAGCTGTTTTTT.